Below, 21 T cell receptor beta chains from the same sample are listed, as sequenced in a study of T cells expressing NK-cell markers. TCRdb reprocessed the 5' RACE reads and stores each CDR3 protein as one record, lacking DNA. The sample table sets out 440,000 or so distinct CDR3 sequences. Input material: blood T cells: a sorted CD56 or NKG2C T cell subset, CD4+ or CD8+ T cells, or bulk PBMC T cells (not recorded which). Receptor source: a woman aged 18 to 75 in good health.

The chain joins TRBV4-3 to TRBJ2-7; TCRdb returns TRBD1, unconfirmable since there is no DNA. Germline V gene sequence: CDR1 LGHNA, CDR2 YSLEER. CDR3 length: 15 residues. The CDR3 sequence: CASSRGTGAAYEQYF.

The chain employs TRBV7-2 and TRBJ2-5; the TCRdb call, TRBD1, lacks DNA for checking. Germline V gives CDR1 SGHTA, CDR2 FQGNSA. The CDR3 runs to 13 residues. CDR3 sequence reads: CASSHDREETQYF.

The chain employs TRBV12-3 or TRBV12-4 and TRBJ2-4; the D call from TCRdb, TRBD1, cannot be confirmed without DNA. The CDR3 is 15 amino acids. The CDR3 protein is CASNLHTGGENIQYF.

The genes are TRBV28 and TRBJ2-6. The CDR3 is made up of 15 amino acids. Germline-derived CDR1 and CDR2 are MDHEN and SYDVKM. The CDR3 loop reads CASRVQGSGANVLTF.

V is TRBV5-1 and J is TRBJ1-6; TCRdb reports TRBD1, a call that lacks DNA to check it against. CDR3 length equals 14 residues. Germline V lookup: CDR1 SGHRS, CDR2 YFSETQ. The CDR3 loop is CASRPGVYNSPLHF.

The chain uses TRBV9 and TRBJ1-4; TCRdb's assignment of TRBD1 cannot be checked, as there is no DNA. The CDR3 extends over 17 amino acids. The germline gives CDR1 SGDLS, CDR2 YYNGEE. The CDR3 sequence: CASSERGIQGAREKLFF.

The V gene is TRBV12-3 or TRBV12-4, the J gene TRBJ2-1. The CDR3 length is 14 residues. This CDR3 is CASSLAGVYNEQFF.

The chain recombines TRBV20-1 with TRBJ2-3; TCRdb's D call of TRBD2 is untestable without DNA. Looked up from germline, CDR1 is DFQATT and CDR2 is SNEGSKA (reference sequence). The CDR3 covers 14 residues. The CDR3 sequence is CSAGTSGRLDTQYF.

This chain connects TRBV5-1 to TRBJ2-7; the D gene TCRdb calls, TRBD2, cannot be checked with no DNA. This CDR3 has 14 amino acids. Germline assignment: CDR1 SGHRS and CDR2 YFSETQ. CDR3 region: CASSVAGASYEQYF.

This rearrangement joins TRBV20-1 to TRBJ2-5. This CDR3 has 13 residues. Germline V lookup: CDR1 DFQATT, CDR2 SNEGSKA (reference sequence). CDR3 sequence: CSAREFNQETQYF.

V is TRBV28 and J is TRBJ2-7; TCRdb lists TRBD2, though no DNA is available to test this call. Germline lookup yields CDR1 MDHEN and CDR2 SYDVKM. The CDR3 totals 13 residues. The CDR3: CASSPPGRYEQYF.

The chain uses TRBV7-8 and TRBJ2-3. Germline CDR1 SGHVS, CDR2 FQNEAQ. The CDR3 runs to 12 residues. CDR3: CASSLEWHTQYF.

This chain uses TRBV11-2 with TRBJ1-1; there is no DNA to check the TCRdb D call of TRBD1. The CDR3 has 12 amino acids. Germline V gene lookup returns CDR1 SGHAT and CDR2 FQNNGV. CDR3 sequence reads: CASSFPLGVAFF. Supplemented by reference TRBV11-2 and TRBJ1-1, the full variable domain reads EAGVAQSPRYKIIEKRQSVAFWCNPISGHATLYWYQQILGQGPKLLIQFQNNGVVDDSQLPKDRFSAERLKGVDSTLKIQPAKLEDSAVYLCASSFPLGVAFFGQGTRLTVV.

The rearrangement uses TRBV24-1 and TRBJ2-5; TCRdb designates TRBD1, a call that cannot be tested without DNA. Germline V lookup: CDR1 KGHDR, CDR2 SFDVKD. CDR3 length: 14 amino acids. CDR3 residues: CAASVFTGIETQYF.

The chain is built from TRBV15 and TRBJ2-1; without DNA, the TCRdb call of TRBD2 cannot be checked. The CDR3 extends over 14 amino acids. Germline lookup yields CDR1 LNHNV and CDR2 YYDKDF (reference sequence). CDR3 sequence reads: CATSALAGSNEQFF.

The chain carries TRBV7-9 and TRBJ2-5. The CDR3 loop spans 15 amino acids. Per germline, CDR1 SEHNR and CDR2 FQNEAQ (reference sequence). The CDR3 here is CASSFLSSVQETQYF.

The V call is TRBV25-1, the J call TRBJ2-5. The CDR3 is 11 residues long. Germline V CDR1 and CDR2: MGHDK, SYGVNS. This chain's CDR3 is CASAKQETQYF.

This chain uses TRBV12-3 or TRBV12-4 with TRBJ2-2. This CDR3 contains 13 residues. The chain's CDR3 is CASSPMRPGELFF.

The chain links TRBV7-3 to TRBJ2-2; the TCRdb D gene call, TRBD2, has no DNA to confirm it. This CDR3 region has 15 residues. Per the germline V gene, CDR1 is SGHTA and CDR2 is FQGTGA. The chain's CDR3 is CASSSPGPLPGELFF.

The chain couples TRBV20-1 to TRBJ2-1; TCRdb indicates TRBD1, and absent DNA this call remains unverified. The CDR3 contains 18 residues. CDR1 DFQATT and CDR2 SNEGSKA come from the germline V gene (reference sequence). This chain's CDR3 is CSARPLGHYPVRDNEQFF.

The chain employs TRBV6-5 and TRBJ2-2. Germline CDR1 reads MNHEY; CDR2 reads SVGAGI. This CDR3 comprises 13 residues. The CDR3 spells CASSYSRAGELFF.